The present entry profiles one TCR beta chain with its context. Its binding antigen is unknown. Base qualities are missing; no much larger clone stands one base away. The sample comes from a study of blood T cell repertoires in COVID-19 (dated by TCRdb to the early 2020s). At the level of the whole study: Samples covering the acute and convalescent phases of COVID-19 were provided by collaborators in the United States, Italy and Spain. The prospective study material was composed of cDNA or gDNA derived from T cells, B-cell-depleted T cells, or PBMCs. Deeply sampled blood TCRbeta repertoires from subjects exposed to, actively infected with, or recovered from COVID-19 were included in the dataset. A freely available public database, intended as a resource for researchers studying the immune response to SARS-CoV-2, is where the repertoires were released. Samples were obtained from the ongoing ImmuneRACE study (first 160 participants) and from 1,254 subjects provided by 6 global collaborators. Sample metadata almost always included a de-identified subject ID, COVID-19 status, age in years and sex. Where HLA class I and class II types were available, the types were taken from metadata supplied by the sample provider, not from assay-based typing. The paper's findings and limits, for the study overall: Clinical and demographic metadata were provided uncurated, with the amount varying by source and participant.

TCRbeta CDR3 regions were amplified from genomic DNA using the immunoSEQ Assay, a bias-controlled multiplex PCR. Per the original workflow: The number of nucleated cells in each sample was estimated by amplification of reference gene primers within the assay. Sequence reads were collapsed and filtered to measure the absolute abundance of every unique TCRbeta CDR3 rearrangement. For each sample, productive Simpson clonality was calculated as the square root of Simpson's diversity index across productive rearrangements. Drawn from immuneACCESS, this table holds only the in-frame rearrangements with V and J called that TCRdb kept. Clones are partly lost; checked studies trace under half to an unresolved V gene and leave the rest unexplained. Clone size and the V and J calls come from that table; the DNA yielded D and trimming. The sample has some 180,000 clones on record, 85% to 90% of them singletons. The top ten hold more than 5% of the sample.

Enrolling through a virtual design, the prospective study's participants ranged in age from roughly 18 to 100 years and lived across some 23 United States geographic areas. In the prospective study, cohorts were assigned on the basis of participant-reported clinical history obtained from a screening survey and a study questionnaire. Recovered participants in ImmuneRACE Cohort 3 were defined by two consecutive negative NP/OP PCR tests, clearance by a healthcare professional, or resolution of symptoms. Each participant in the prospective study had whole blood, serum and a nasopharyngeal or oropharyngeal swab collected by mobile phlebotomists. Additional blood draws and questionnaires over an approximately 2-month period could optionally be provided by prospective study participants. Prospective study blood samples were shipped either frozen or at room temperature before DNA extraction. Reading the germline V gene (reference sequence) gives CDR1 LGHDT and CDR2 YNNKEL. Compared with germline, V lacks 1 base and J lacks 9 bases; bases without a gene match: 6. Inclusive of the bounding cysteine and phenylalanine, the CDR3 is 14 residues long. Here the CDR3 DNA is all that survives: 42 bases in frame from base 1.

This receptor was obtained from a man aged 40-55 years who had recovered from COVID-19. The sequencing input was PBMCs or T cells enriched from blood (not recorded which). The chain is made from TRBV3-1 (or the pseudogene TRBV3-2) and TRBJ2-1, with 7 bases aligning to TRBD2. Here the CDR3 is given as CASSQGTSVSEQFF. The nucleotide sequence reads TGTGCCAGCAGCCAAGGGACTAGTGTCTCTGAGCAGTTCTTC.